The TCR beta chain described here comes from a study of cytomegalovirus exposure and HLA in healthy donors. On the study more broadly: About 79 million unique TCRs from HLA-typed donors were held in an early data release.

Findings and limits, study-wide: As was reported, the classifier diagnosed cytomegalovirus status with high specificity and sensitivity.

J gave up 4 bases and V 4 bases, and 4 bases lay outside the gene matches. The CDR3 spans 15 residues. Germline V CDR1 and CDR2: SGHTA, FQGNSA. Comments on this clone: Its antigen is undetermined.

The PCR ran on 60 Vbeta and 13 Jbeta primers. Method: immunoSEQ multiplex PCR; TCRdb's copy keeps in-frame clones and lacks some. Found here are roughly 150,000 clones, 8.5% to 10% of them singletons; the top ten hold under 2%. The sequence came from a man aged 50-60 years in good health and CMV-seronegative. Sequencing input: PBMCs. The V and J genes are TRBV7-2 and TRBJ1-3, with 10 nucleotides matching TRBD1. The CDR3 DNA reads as TGTGCCAGCAGCTCGGCGACAGGGGGCGGAAACACCATATATTTT. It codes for CASSSATGGGNTIYF.